The 25 T cell receptor beta chains reported below all come from one sample, sequenced in a study of T cells in localized non-small cell lung cancer. Assay used: immunoSEQ multiplex PCR; TCRdb lists only in-frame clones, some missing. The repertoire holds 20,000 to 25,000 clones, with roughly 89% as singletons. The specimen comprised peripheral blood, sampled before any cancer treatment. The receptor source for this set is a male donor aged 60 or older with stage I lung adenocarcinoma.

The V and J genes are TRBV5-5 and TRBJ1-1; no firm D call. Trimming left V 3 bases short and J 3 bases short, with 15 bases between. Germline-derived CDR1 and CDR2 are SGHKS and YYEKEE (reference sequence). This CDR3 is built from 15 residues. The CDR3 is CASSSRANRDTEAFF. CDR3 sequence (DNA): TGTGCCAGCAGCTCCCGGGCCAATCGGGACACTGAAGCTTTCTTT.

This chain uses TRBV6-1 with TRBJ2-4; TRBD1 agrees at 7 bases. This CDR3 contains 16 residues. With 1 base clipped from V and 9 bases from J, the junction kept 12 bases outside the gene matches. CDR1 and CDR2 (germline): MNHNS, SASEGT. For the CDR3, the DNA is TGTGCCAGCAGTGAAGGGGCGTACAGGGGTAATAGCATTCAGTACTTC. Encoded protein: CASSEGAYRGNSIQYF.

As DNA, the CDR3 is TGTGCCAGCAGCTTAACCTTTCCAACGGGAGGCGGCAATGAGCAGTTCTTC. Translating gives CASSLTFPTGGGNEQFF. V is TRBV7-8 and J is TRBJ2-1, with 7 nucleotides matching TRBD2. Trimming took 2 bases from V and 6 from J; bases not matched to a gene: 13. From germline, CDR1 is SGHVS and CDR2 FQNEAQ. The CDR3 consists of 17 residues.

V gene TRBV30 combines with J gene TRBJ1-1; TRBD1 might be the D (6 bases). CDR3 size: 13 residues. Germline V CDR1 and CDR2: GTSNPN, SVGIG (reference sequence). V was pared by 3 bases and J by 2 bases, with 10 bases between. CDR3 amino acids: CAWSGQYNTEAFF. The CDR3, as DNA: TGTGCCTGGAGCGGACAGTACAACACTGAAGCTTTCTTT.

The V call is TRBV5-1, the J call TRBJ1-1; possible D gene TRBD1, 6 bases. V lost 3 bases, J lost 1 base, and 10 bases lay in between. In germline, CDR1 is SGHRS, CDR2 YFSETQ. This CDR3 spans 14 amino acids. DNA for the CDR3: TGCGCCAGCAGCTGGGGGCCAGAGAACACTGAAGCTTTCTTT. Translation gives CASSWGPENTEAFF.

The genes are TRBV7-9 and TRBJ1-5; D unclear. The CDR3 consists of 12 residues. Between the trimmed V and J ends, which lost 2 bases and 4 bases, there was a span of 3 bases. Germline V CDR1 and CDR2: SEHNR, FQNEAQ (reference sequence). CDR3: CASSLPNQPQHF. The CDR3 DNA is TGTGCCAGCAGCTTACCGAATCAGCCCCAGCATTTT.

The genes are TRBV2 and TRBJ2-1; weak D call: TRBD2 (6 bases). CDR1 is SNHLY and CDR2 is FYNNEI in the germline V gene. The CDR3 totals 18 residues. The ends were cut back, 0 bases at V and 0 bases at J, with 15 bases in the middle. CDR3: CASSEASRRAASYNEQFF. CDR3 bases: TGTGCCAGCAGTGAAGCGAGCCGGAGGGCCGCCTCCTACAATGAGCAGTTCTTC. The full variable domain, rest sourced from reference TRBV2 and TRBJ2-1, is EPEVTQTPSHQVTQMGQEVILRCVPISNHLYFYWYRQILGQKVEFLVSFYNNEISEKSEIFDDQFSVERPDGSNFTLKIRSTKLEDSAMYFCASSEASRRAASYNEQFFGPGTRLTVL.

The V and J genes are TRBV6-5 and TRBJ2-7, with 14 bases lining up with TRBD2. The V segment lost 6 bases and the J segment 6 bases; nucleotides outside the gene matches: 7. Per germline, CDR1 MNHEY and CDR2 SVGAGI. The CDR3 consists of 15 residues. The CDR3 nucleotides read TGTGCCAGCAGACACGGGACTAGCGGGGGCGGCGAGCAGTACTTC. This gives the protein CASRHGTSGGGEQYF.

This chain connects TRBV6-5 to TRBJ2-1; TRBD2 matches at 11 bases. The CDR3 runs 15 residues. Germline CDR1 MNHEY, CDR2 SVGAGI. Trimming removed 0 bases from V and 9 bases from J; junction bases left unmatched: 4. CDR3 coding DNA: TGTGCCAGCAGTTACTCTGGAACTAGCGGGAGTGAGCAGTTCTTC. The encoded protein is CASSYSGTSGSEQFF.

The CDR3 region is CASSERINYGYTF. CDR3 coding DNA: TGTGCCAGCAGTGAAAGGATCAACTATGGCTACACCTTC. This sequence joins TRBV2 and TRBJ1-2; D gene ambiguous. CDR3 size: 13 residues. In germline, CDR1 is SNHLY, CDR2 FYNNEI. Trimming took 2 bases from V and 2 from J, leaving 6 bases between them.

CDR3 sequence: CASSWGQLRGANVLTF. The CDR3 nucleotides are TGTGCCAGCAGCTGGGGACAGTTACGCGGGGCCAACGTCCTGACTTTC. This chain joins TRBV5-4 and TRBJ2-6; 7 bases are shared with TRBD1. CDR1 SGHNT and CDR2 YYREEE come from the germline V gene (reference sequence). Trimming at V came to 3 bases and at J to 4 bases, leaving 7 bases not matched to a gene. The CDR3 is 16 residues long.

The V call is TRBV5-4, the J call TRBJ2-2, with a possible D match to TRBD2 (5 bases). The V and J ends lost 4 bases and 5 bases respectively, with 12 bases between them. Germline V gene lookup returns CDR1 SGHNT and CDR2 YYREEE (reference sequence). This CDR3 has 14 amino acids. Here the CDR3 reads CASSNGEGTGELFF. CDR3 sequence (DNA): TGTGCCAGCAGCAACGGGGAAGGGACCGGGGAGCTGTTTTTT.

The V and J genes are TRBV28 and TRBJ2-3; D is perhaps TRBD2 (6 bases). CDR1 and CDR2 (germline): MDHEN, SYDVKM. CDR3 size: 14 residues. V lost 2 bases and J lost 2, with 8 bases in between. The chain's CDR3 is CASSLPLATDTQYF. CDR3 bases: TGTGCCAGCAGTTTACCACTAGCCACAGATACGCAGTATTTT.

The rearrangement uses TRBV15 and TRBJ2-7; either TRBD1 or TRBD2 may fit D (5 bases each). CDR3 length equals 15 residues. The ends were cut back, 1 base at V and 3 bases at J, with 13 bases in the middle. Germline-derived CDR1 and CDR2 are LNHNV and YYDKDF (reference sequence). The CDR3 sequence: CATSRVTGAGYEQYF. CDR3 nucleotides: TGTGCCACCAGCAGAGTTACAGGCGCGGGCTACGAGCAGTACTTC.

The chain is built from TRBV6-5 and TRBJ2-7; no definite D call. V lost 6 bases, J lost 0 bases, and 3 bases lay in between. The CDR3 has 11 residues. Germline V gene lookup returns CDR1 MNHEY and CDR2 SVGAGI. DNA for the CDR3: TGTGCCAGCAGAGGCTCCTACGAGCAGTACTTC. It translates to CASRGSYEQYF.

With respect to this clone: Other nucleotide sequences from this sample produce the same CDR3. The J gene is TRBJ1-1, the V gene TRBV28; unclear D gene. Per the germline V gene, CDR1 is MDHEN and CDR2 is SYDVKM. Trimming took off 7 bases at V and 5 bases at J, with 14 bases between the two ends. This CDR3 spans 13 amino acids. CDR3 coding DNA: TGTGCCAGCACTACGGGAGGTGGTACTGAAGCTTTCTTT. It translates to CASTTGGGTEAFF.

This sequence joins TRBV9 and TRBJ2-7; 7 bases are a match to TRBD1. The germline CDR1 and CDR2 sequences are SGDLS and YYNGEE. V lost 3 bases and J lost 2; bases outside the gene matches: 5. The CDR3 sequence is 14 residues long. The CDR3 sequence is CASSATGEPYEQYF. CDR3 nucleotides: TGTGCCAGCAGCGCAACAGGGGAACCCTACGAGCAGTACTTC.

V usage is TRBV19 and J usage is TRBJ1-2; 8 bases agree with TRBD1. Germline CDR1 is LNHDA and CDR2 is SQIVND (reference sequence). CDR3 length: 13 residues. Trimming cost V 6 bases and J 13 bases; bases outside gene matches: 13. The CDR3 DNA follows: TGTGCCAGTAGGGCGAAAGGGACAGGTGGTTCCACCTTC. Translating gives CASRAKGTGGSTF. Supplemented by reference TRBV19 and TRBJ1-2, the full variable domain reads DGGITQSPKYLFRKEGQNVTLSCEQNLNHDAMYWYRQDPGQGLRLIYYSQIVNDFQKGDIAEGYSVSREKKESFPLTVTSAQKNPTAFYLCASRAKGTGGSTFGSGTRLTVV.

This sequence joins TRBV29-1 and TRBJ2-1; 13 nucleotides align to TRBD2. Germline-derived CDR1 and CDR2 are SQVTM and ANQGSEA. Trimming removed 6 bases from V and 4 bases from J; junction bases left unmatched: 9. The CDR3 is 16 residues long. Here the CDR3 reads CSVTGTSGKGYNEQFF. The DNA for the CDR3 is TGCAGCGTGACCGGGACTAGCGGGAAGGGGTACAATGAGCAGTTCTTC.

The rearrangement uses TRBV19 and TRBJ1-5; 10 nucleotides match TRBD1. The trim removed 6 bases at V and 0 bases at J, leaving 2 bases unmatched. CDR3 length: 15 residues. Looked up from germline, CDR1 is LNHDA and CDR2 is SQIVND (reference sequence). The CDR3 region is CASSGTGASNQPQHF. The CDR3 region has the DNA TGTGCCAGTAGCGGGACAGGGGCTAGCAATCAGCCCCAGCATTTT.

This chain connects TRBV7-5 to TRBJ1-5; no check of the table's D call, TRBD1, against the DNA was made. TRBV7-5 is given as a pseudogene. The CDR3 covers 17 residues. This chain's CDR3 is CARSDHGTVCSNQPQHF. DNA for the CDR3: TGTGCCAGAAGCGACCACGGGACAGTGTGTAGCAATCAGCCCCAGCATTTT.

The rearrangement uses TRBV20-1 and TRBJ1-1; 7 nucleotides agree with TRBD1. J gave up 11 bases and V 1 base, and 4 bases lay outside the gene matches. The CDR3 consists of 11 residues. The germline V gene has CDR1 DFQATT and CDR2 SNEGSKA (reference sequence). CDR3 in DNA: TGCAGTGCTAGAGCAGACAGGGAGGCTTTCTTT. Its translation is CSARADREAFF.

The table lists this clone with a count of one. The rearrangement links TRBV7-2 to TRBJ2-7; D not certain. Trimming shortened V by 5 bases and J by 6 bases, and 17 bases separated the two germline ends. The CDR3 contains 14 residues. Germline CDR1 SGHTA, CDR2 FQGNSA. DNA of the CDR3: TGTGCCAGCAGCCTCCGCCCTAGAAACGGCGAGCAGTACTTC. The encoded protein is CASSLRPRNGEQYF. The full variable domain, its missing parts supplied by reference TRBV7-2 and TRBJ2-7, is GAGVSQSPSNKVTEKGKDVELRCDPISGHTALYWYRQSLGQGLEFLIYFQGNSAPDKSGLPSDRFSAERTGGSVSTLTIQRTQQEDSAVYLCASSLRPRNGEQYFGPGTRLTVT.

The V gene is TRBV29-1, the J gene TRBJ2-2, with TRBD1 matching 7 bases. The CDR3 is 14 residues long. J lost 5 bases, V lost 0 bases, and 3 bases had no gene match. CDR1 is SQVTM, CDR2 ANQGSEA, per germline. This CDR3 is CSVEEDRPTGELFF. The DNA for the CDR3 is TGCAGCGTTGAAGAGGACAGGCCGACCGGGGAGCTGTTTTTT.

CDR3 nucleotides: TGTGCCAGCAGACCCGGACGGATTTACGAGCAGTACTTC. This sequence encodes CASRPGRIYEQYF. The V and J genes are TRBV28 and TRBJ2-7; no reliable D call. Trimming took off 6 bases at V and 4 bases at J, with 13 bases between the two ends. The CDR3 has 13 residues. Germline lookup yields CDR1 MDHEN and CDR2 SYDVKM.